This paragraph covers one T cell receptor beta chain sequence. The antigen remains unidentified. Extraction and reverse transcription of RNA yielded cDNA as the sequencing template. TCRdb's table, derived via immunoSEQ multiplex PCR, lists solely in-frame clones and lacks some. The table shows about 150,000 clones, with over 80% occurring only once. This record comes from a study of CD8+ T cells in alopecia areata. General study points: Especially in alopecia totalis/universalis, lesional scalp showed greater clonality than normal scalp did.

CDR1 is SNHLY and CDR2 is FYNNEI in the germline V gene. Trimming left V 7 bases short and J 2 bases short, with 15 bases between. The CDR3 is made up of 16 amino acids. V is TRBV2 and J is TRBJ2-6; D may correspond to TRBD1 or TRBD2 (5 bases each). Sequencing used CD8+ T cells sorted from blood, obtained at week 0. The sequence was collected from a human donor with alopecia areata. In DNA form, the CDR3 reads TGTGCCAGCAACCCGGGACCACAGACTGGGGCCAACGTCCTGACTTTC. This codes for CASNPGPQTGANVLTF.